These 28 T cell receptor beta chains came from one sample sequenced in a study of shared clonotypes between healthy human individuals. Measured with immunoSEQ multiplex PCR; TCRdb has only the in-frame clones, and not every one. The profile covers 2 million to 3 million clones, with roughly 93% appearing a single time and approximately 0.36% taken by the ten largest. The sequencing sample was made of naive CD4+ T cells from PBMCs. The subset denotes: CD45RA+ positively selected. These receptors were taken from a man younger than 35 in good health. Some clones in this sample may be carry-over from other donors' samples.

The DNA of the CDR3 is TGTGCCACCAGCAGAGATCGGGCAGAAGAGACCCAGTACTTC. Residues: CATSRDRAEETQYF. The rearrangement joins TRBV15 to TRBJ2-5, with D unresolved. Trimming pared 0 bases from V and 3 bases from J, leaving 8 bases between. The germline gives CDR1 LNHNV, CDR2 YYDKDF (reference sequence). The CDR3 sequence is 14 residues long.

In this sample, this clone turned up once. The sample holds other DNA sequences that translate to the same CDR3. This chain joins TRBV18 and TRBJ2-7; unclear D gene. V lost 2 bases and J 3 bases, leaving 8 bases between the germline ends. Germline V gives CDR1 KGHSH, CDR2 LQKENI. CDR3 length: 13 residues. The CDR3 protein is CASSPATNYEQYF. DNA of the CDR3: TGTGCCAGCTCACCAGCTACCAACTACGAGCAGTACTTC. The full variable domain, rest sourced from reference TRBV18 and TRBJ2-7, is NAGVMQNPRHLVRRRGQEARLRCSPMKGHSHVYWYRQLPEEGLKFMVYLQKENIIDESGMPKERFSAEFPKEGPSILRIQQVVRGDSAAYFCASSPATNYEQYFGPGTRLTVT.

V gene TRBV18 combines with J gene TRBJ2-1, with TRBD2 identical over 13 bases. The CDR3 sequence is 15 residues long. Germline V gene data show CDR1 as KGHSH and CDR2 as LQKENI. Trimming cost V 3 bases and J 6 bases; bases outside gene matches: 2. The CDR3 loop is CASSPTSGRTNEQFF. The CDR3 DNA reads as TGTGCCAGCTCACCGACTAGCGGGAGGACCAATGAGCAGTTCTTC. Full variable domain (rest looked up from reference TRBV18 and TRBJ2-1): NAGVMQNPRHLVRRRGQEARLRCSPMKGHSHVYWYRQLPEEGLKFMVYLQKENIIDESGMPKERFSAEFPKEGPSILRIQQVVRGDSAAYFCASSPTSGRTNEQFFGPGTRLTVL.

Here the CDR3 reads CASSPLGAGIDTQYF. In DNA form, the CDR3 reads TGTGCCAGCAGCCCCCTTGGGGCAGGTATAGATACGCAGTATTTT. The chain carries TRBV2 and TRBJ2-3; TRBD1 might be the D (5 bases). The CDR3 contains 15 residues. Per germline, CDR1 SNHLY and CDR2 FYNNEI. Trimming cost V 6 bases and J 5 bases, with 18 bases left between them.

In regard to this clone: The sample contains more than one DNA sequence encoding this CDR3. V is TRBV25-1 and J is TRBJ2-7, with TRBD2 identical over 12 bases. Looked up from germline, CDR1 is MGHDK and CDR2 is SYGVNS. Germline trimming cut 8 bases from V and 2 bases from J; bases unmatched to any gene: 4. This CDR3 contains 14 residues. As DNA, the CDR3 is TGTGCCAGCTCACTAGCGGGAGGACCCTACGAGCAGTACTTC. This codes for CASSLAGGPYEQYF.

The rearrangement joins TRBV7-2 to TRBJ2-1, with 7 bases that match TRBD2. The germline gives CDR1 SGHTA, CDR2 FQGNSA. The ends lost 0 bases at V and 7 bases at J; junction bases unmatched: 6. This CDR3 comprises 15 residues. The CDR3 coding sequence is TGTGCCAGCAGCTTAGCGTGGGGAGCGGGAAATGAGCAGTTCTTC. Amino acids: CASSLAWGAGNEQFF. Full variable domain (remainder filled in from reference TRBV7-2 and TRBJ2-1): GAGVSQSPSNKVTEKGKDVELRCDPISGHTALYWYRQSLGQGLEFLIYFQGNSAPDKSGLPSDRFSAERTGGSVSTLTIQRTQQEDSAVYLCASSLAWGAGNEQFFGPGTRLTVL.

The chain recombines TRBV29-1 with TRBJ2-3, with 8 bases fitting TRBD2. The V gene's germline CDR1 is SQVTM and CDR2 ANQGSEA. J gave up 6 bases and V 4 bases, and 9 bases lay outside the gene matches. The CDR3 has 14 amino acids. CDR3 sequence: CSVVGRAWRDTQYF. The DNA of the CDR3 is TGCAGCGTTGTCGGGAGGGCCTGGAGGGATACGCAGTATTTT.

This clone showed up just once. The J gene is TRBJ1-3, the V gene TRBV7-5. TRBV7-5 is classified as a pseudogene. The CDR3 loop spans 19 amino acids. CDR3 nucleotide sequence: TGTGCCAGAAGCACGGGTACAGCTCGGGCCTTTGTCTCTGGAAACACCATATATTTT. This gives the protein CARSTGTARAFVSGNTIYF.

To note about this clone: The sample has other DNA sequences that encode this CDR3 too. The V gene is TRBV7-9, the J gene TRBJ1-2; 7 positions agree with TRBD1. Germline lookup yields CDR1 SEHNR and CDR2 FQNEAQ (reference sequence). The CDR3 is 12 residues long. V shed 1 base and J 8 bases; nucleotides not matched to a gene: 1. The CDR3 nucleotides are TGTGCCAGCAGCTTAGGACAGGGCGGCTACACCTTC. Amino acids: CASSLGQGGYTF.

This chain uses TRBV9 with TRBJ2-5, with D tentatively TRBD1 (6 bases). CDR1 and CDR2 (germline): SGDLS, YYNGEE. The V end lost 3 bases, the J end lost 1 base, and 13 bases lay between the germline ends. The CDR3 runs 15 residues. The CDR3 sequence: CASSADYRVQETQYF. The DNA for the CDR3 is TGTGCCAGCAGCGCCGATTACAGGGTCCAAGAGACCCAGTACTTC. The variable domain in full, completed from reference TRBV9 and TRBJ2-5, reads DSGVTQTPKHLITATGQRVTLRCSPRSGDLSVYWYQQSLDQGLQFLIQYYNGEERAKGNILERFSAQQFPDLHSELNLSSLELGDSALYFCASSADYRVQETQYFGPGTRLLVL.

This sequence joins TRBV28 and TRBJ1-5, with TRBD1 identical over 8 bases. CDR1 and CDR2 from the germline V gene are MDHEN and SYDVKM. The V and J ends lost 1 base and 2 bases, in that order; junction bases with no gene match: 4. The CDR3 totals 16 residues. CDR3 nucleotides: TGTGCCAGCAGTTTATCCCCAGGGGGCGGCAATCAGCCCCAGCATTTT. Amino acid sequence: CASSLSPGGGNQPQHF.

J is TRBJ2-2 and V is TRBV28; TRBD2 matches 9 bases. The CDR3 runs 17 residues. After removal of 4 bases from V and 5 bases from J, the junction contained 11 bases not matched to a gene. Germline CDR1 is MDHEN and CDR2 is SYDVKM. CDR3 in DNA: TGTGCCAGCAGTTCCGGGAAGCGGGAGGTTAGAACCGGGGAGCTGTTTTTT. Translated, it gives CASSSGKREVRTGELFF.

CDR3 sequence (DNA): TGTGCCAACTCCGGGGGCTACACCGGGGAGCTGTTTTTT. Protein product: CANSGGYTGELFF. The chain carries TRBV7-9 and TRBJ2-2, with D perhaps given as TRBD1 or TRBD2 (6 bases each). Looked up from germline, CDR1 is SEHNR and CDR2 is FQNEAQ (reference sequence). This CDR3 spans 13 amino acids. V gave up 10 bases and J gave up 3 bases, with 12 bases separating them.

The chain uses TRBV5-1 and TRBJ2-7; a weak D match, TRBD2 (6 bases). V dropped 7 bases and J dropped 5 bases, with 16 bases sitting between them. The germline V gene encodes CDR1 SGHRS and CDR2 YFSETQ. This CDR3 region has 13 residues. The CDR3 region has the DNA TGCGCCAGCCGGGACCCAGGCGGGGACGAGCAGTACTTC. Amino acid sequence: CASRDPGGDEQYF.

This rearrangement joins TRBV29-1 to TRBJ2-5; D may be TRBD2 (5 bases). The V end lost 8 bases, the J end lost 11 bases, and 21 bases lay between the germline ends. This CDR3 is 12 amino acids long. Germline loops: CDR1 SQVTM, CDR2 ANQGSEA. CDR3 sequence reads: CSPGGSALEQYF. CDR3 bases: TGCAGCCCCGGAGGTAGCGCCTTAGAGCAGTACTTC.

Notes on this clone: This sample includes further DNA sequences coding for the same CDR3. The chain has TRBV30 and TRBJ2-3; tentatively, D is TRBD1 (6 bases). The CDR3 sequence is 13 residues long. In germline, CDR1 is GTSNPN, CDR2 SVGIG (reference sequence). The germline V and J ends were trimmed by 5 bases and 1 base, with 10 bases remaining between them. The CDR3 spells CAWSQGGTDTQYF. CDR3 DNA sequence: TGTGCCTGGTCACAGGGAGGCACAGATACGCAGTATTTT.

This chain uses TRBV4-1 with TRBJ1-4, with 8 bases matching TRBD1. CDR1 is MGHRA, CDR2 YSYEKL, per germline. The CDR3 is 16 residues long. The ends lost 4 bases at V and 1 base at J; junction bases unmatched: 5. The CDR3 DNA follows: TGCGCCAGCAGCCTTATACAGGGGGTAACTAATGAAAAACTGTTTTTT. Amino acids: CASSLIQGVTNEKLFF.

The chain recombines TRBV19 with TRBJ2-1; D possibly corresponds to TRBD2 (6 bases). CDR1 and CDR2 (germline): LNHDA, SQIVND (reference sequence). V was clipped by 4 bases and J by 9 bases, with 22 bases between them. The CDR3 runs to 16 residues. The CDR3 is CASSSAGRPPAGEQFF. The CDR3 nucleotides read TGTGCCAGTAGTAGCGCCGGGCGTCCCCCAGCGGGTGAGCAGTTCTTC.

V is TRBV11-1 and J is TRBJ2-3; a weak D match, TRBD2 (5 bases). Trimming removed 1 base from V and 8 bases from J, with 13 bases in between. The CDR3 spans 14 residues. CDR1 is SGHAT and CDR2 is FQDESV in the germline V gene (reference sequence). This CDR3 is CASSLGEWSFTQYF. The DNA for the CDR3 is TGTGCCAGCAGCTTAGGGGAGTGGAGTTTTACGCAGTATTTT.

The rearrangement joins TRBV6-1 to TRBJ1-1, with TRBD1 matching 7 bases. Germline V lookup: CDR1 MNHNS, CDR2 SASEGT. The CDR3 extends over 15 amino acids. V lost 8 bases to trimming and J lost 4 bases; unmatched junction nucleotides: 13. This CDR3 reads CASQSGNTGATEAFF. CDR3 in DNA: TGTGCCAGCCAATCCGGCAATACAGGGGCCACTGAAGCTTTCTTT.

The V call is TRBV7-9, the J call TRBJ1-1; D might be TRBD1 (6 bases). CDR1 and CDR2 (germline): SEHNR, FQNEAQ (reference sequence). The CDR3 is 13 amino acids. The V and J ends lost 4 bases and 5 bases respectively, with 11 bases between them. CDR3 protein: CASSYEGGTEAFF. As DNA, the CDR3 is TGTGCCAGCAGCTACGAGGGGGGGACTGAAGCTTTCTTT.

The chain uses TRBV5-1 and TRBJ2-2, with no clear D. V shed 2 bases and J shed 6 bases, with 8 bases lying between them. The CDR3 extends over 13 amino acids. Germline CDR1 and CDR2: SGHRS and YFSETQ. The CDR3 here is CASSFGGPGELFF. CDR3 sequence (DNA): TGCGCCAGCAGCTTTGGTGGACCCGGGGAGCTGTTTTTT.

This chain uses TRBV7-9 with TRBJ2-3; perhaps D is TRBD1 or TRBD2 (5 bases each). Germline assignment: CDR1 SEHNR and CDR2 FQNEAQ (reference sequence). The V gene lost 4 bases and the J gene lost 0 bases, with 14 bases spanning the gap. This CDR3 has 16 amino acids. For the CDR3, the DNA is TGTGCCAGCAGCTCCCCGGGGCCCCGAAGCACAGATACGCAGTATTTT. This sequence encodes CASSSPGPRSTDTQYF.

This chain links TRBV5-1 with TRBJ1-1, with 7 bases that match TRBD1. Losses at the gene ends were 5 bases for V and 0 bases for J; bases not matched to a gene: 7. The CDR3 length is 15 residues. Per germline, CDR1 SGHRS and CDR2 YFSETQ. CDR3: CASRTGFSMNTEAFF. CDR3 coding DNA: TGCGCCAGCAGGACAGGGTTCTCTATGAACACTGAAGCTTTCTTT.

J is TRBJ2-7 and V is TRBV5-1, with D perhaps given as TRBD1 or TRBD2 (7 bases each). Germline CDR1 SGHRS, CDR2 YFSETQ. Between the trimmed V and J ends, which lost 2 bases and 4 bases, there was a span of 16 bases. The CDR3 spans 15 residues. DNA of the CDR3: TGCGCCAGCAGCTTCGGACTAGGGGGCCAATACGAGCAGTACTTC. This codes for CASSFGLGGQYEQYF.

Regarding this clone: This sample includes further DNA sequences coding for the same CDR3. The chain uses TRBV2 and TRBJ2-7; TRBD1 matches at 8 bases. Germline values: CDR1 SNHLY, CDR2 FYNNEI. V shed 7 bases, J shed 0 bases, and the junction held 5 bases outside the gene matches. The CDR3 runs 14 residues. Here the CDR3 DNA reads TGTGCCAGCAATCCGGACAGGGACTCCTACGAGCAGTACTTC. Protein sequence: CASNPDRDSYEQYF.

This sequence joins TRBV2 and TRBJ1-1; D gene unclear. Germline-derived CDR1 and CDR2 are SNHLY and FYNNEI. Trimming left V 10 bases short and J 1 base short, with 16 bases between. CDR3 length: 14 residues. In DNA form, the CDR3 reads TGTGCCACCTCGCCACGCGGAAAGAACACTGAAGCTTTCTTT. It translates to CATSPRGKNTEAFF.

The V gene is TRBV5-8, the J gene TRBJ2-5, with 8 bases aligning to TRBD2. CDR3 length: 14 amino acids. Germline V gene sequence: CDR1 SGHTS, CDR2 YDEGEE. Losses at the gene ends were 4 bases for V and 3 bases for J; bases not matched to a gene: 5. CDR3 region: CASSRGLGKETQYF. CDR3 bases: TGTGCCAGCAGCCGGGGACTAGGTAAAGAGACCCAGTACTTC.